A selection of T cell receptor beta chains follows, all from one sample in a study of blood T cell repertoires in COVID-19. Some clones are missing from TCRdb's copy, which holds only in-frame ones; the method was immunoSEQ multiplex PCR. The table shows around 200,000 clones, with around 75% occurring only once. Sequencing was done on a sample of peripheral blood. The receptor set was obtained from a middle-aged woman with COVID-19, enrolled during active disease. CDR3s include the opening cysteine and the closing phenylalanine or tryptophan.

v_call	j_call	cdr3_aa
TRBV27	TRBJ1-2	CASSLRQGGYGYTF
TRBV2	TRBJ2-1	CASSRTGGSYNEQFF
TRBV14	TRBJ2-3	CASSRGEGFITDTQYF
TRBV19	TRBJ1-5	CASRDRVYNQPQHF
TRBV2	TRBJ2-2	CASSGGPGELFF
TRBV12-3/TRBV12-4	TRBJ2-4	CASSDRGSNIQYF
TRBV18	TRBJ2-5	CASSPPSLEETQYF
TRBV7-2	TRBJ2-5	CASSFDRGQWETQYF
TRBV9	TRBJ2-3	CASSSFQGATDTQYF
TRBV6-5	TRBJ1-5	CASGQLSNQPQHF
TRBV19	TRBJ1-2	CASSSGTVHLYGYTF
TRBV3-1/TRBV3-2	TRBJ2-5	CASSPWTSGAGETQYF
TRBV6-1	TRBJ2-3	CASSEGLAGKVDTQYF
TRBV19	TRBJ2-5	CASSIGTSPETQYF
TRBV30	TRBJ2-3	CAWSNLGAYTQYF
TRBV9	TRBJ1-6	CASSVLDSAHSPLHF
TRBV24-1	TRBJ2-1	CATSSRTEPYNEQFF
TRBV19	TRBJ1-5	CASRPGTGSNQPQHF
TRBV5-6	TRBJ1-2	CASSLGDRGSNYGYTF
TRBV20-1	TRBJ2-3	CSATRTTQYF
TRBV30	TRBJ2-7	CAWSVKVRYEQYF
TRBV27	TRBJ2-2	CASTGGRATGELFF
TRBV5-5	TRBJ1-4	CASSSKPGQGVQLNEKLFF
TRBV5-1	TRBJ2-5	CASSLGTRGQTQYF
TRBV3-1/TRBV3-2	TRBJ2-7	CASSQDTSAYSYEQYF
TRBV13	TRBJ2-5	CASSPYSNPGTQYF